This T cell receptor beta chain came from a study of T cells in Graves' hyperthyroidism and ophthalmopathy. TCR beta CDR3 regions were amplified from RNA. The primer set for the first-round RT-PCR of the TCR CDR3 was HTBI. TCRdb re-derived calls from the multiplex PCR reads in MiXCR, one entry per CDR3 protein. Here the sample spans hundreds of thousands of distinct CDR3 sequences, more than 20% being singletons. The CDR3 extends over 15 amino acids. Germline CDR1 is MDHEN and CDR2 is SYDVKM. For this clonotype: A much bigger clone sits one base away, suggesting this may be a read error.

This TCR derives from a man under 40 with Graves' ophthalmopathy. The sequenced material came from blood. V is TRBV28 and J is TRBJ1-5, with TRBD1 as a possible D gene (5 bases). CDR3 coding DNA: TGTGCCAGCAGTTTAGGGGCCACTAGCAATCAGCCCCATCATTTT. Translating it yields CASSLGATSNQPHHF. The full variable domain, completed using reference TRBV28 and TRBJ1-5, is DVKVTQSSRYLVKRTGEKVFLECVQDMDHENMFWYRQDPGLGLRLIYFSYDVKMKEKGDIPEGYSVSREKKERFSLILESASTNQTSMYLCASSLGATSNQPHHFGDGTRLSIL.